The sequence of this T cell receptor beta chain was determined in a study of blood T cell repertoires in COVID-19. V shed 9 bases and J shed 4 bases, with 12 bases lying between them. CDR1 is SNHLY, CDR2 FYNNEI, per germline. The CDR3 runs to 12 residues. The repertoire was sequenced with immunoSEQ multiplex PCR; TCRdb's copy has only in-frame clones and lacks some. The data hold 170,000 or so clones, with around 83% observed a single time. This chain connects TRBV2 to TRBJ1-1; possibly TRBD1 for D (5 bases). The TCR originated in a woman in her 70s with COVID-19, enrolled during active disease. Sequencing was carried out using peripheral blood. The CDR3 sequence is CASGQGSTEAFF. Here the CDR3 DNA reads TGTGCCAGTGGCCAGGGTAGCACTGAAGCTTTCTTT.